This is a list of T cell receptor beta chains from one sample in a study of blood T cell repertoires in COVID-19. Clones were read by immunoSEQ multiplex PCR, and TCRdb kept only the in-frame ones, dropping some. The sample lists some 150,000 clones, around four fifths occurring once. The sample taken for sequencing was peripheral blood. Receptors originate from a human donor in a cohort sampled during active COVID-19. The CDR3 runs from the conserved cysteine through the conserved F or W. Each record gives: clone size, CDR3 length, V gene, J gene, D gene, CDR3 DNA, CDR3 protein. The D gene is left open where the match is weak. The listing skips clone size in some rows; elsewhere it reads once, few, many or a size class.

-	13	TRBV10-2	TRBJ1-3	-	TGCGCCAGCAGTGCAGGGGCTGGAAACACCATATATTTT	CASSAGAGNTIYF
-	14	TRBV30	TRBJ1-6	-	TGTGCCTGGAGTCCCGGAGGGGATAGTTCACCCCTCCACTTT	CAWSPGGDSSPLHF
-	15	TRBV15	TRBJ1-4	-	TGTGCCACCAGCAGACCCCGGGACTTTAATGAAAAACTGTTTTTT	CATSRPRDFNEKLFF
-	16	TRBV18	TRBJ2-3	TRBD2	TGTGCCAGCTCACCAAGACTAGCGGGGGGGCCAGATACGCAGTATTTT	CASSPRLAGGPDTQYF
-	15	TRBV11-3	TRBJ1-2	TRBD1	TGTGCCAGCAGCTTAGGGACAGGGTCGAACTATGGCTACACCTTC	CASSLGTGSNYGYTF
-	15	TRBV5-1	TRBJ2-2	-	TGCGCCAGCAGCTTCCAGGGGAAGGGCACCGGGGAGCTGTTTTTT	CASSFQGKGTGELFF
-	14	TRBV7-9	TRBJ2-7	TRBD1	TGTGCCAGCAGCTTCCGGGACAGGGGTTACGAGCAGTACTTC	CASSFRDRGYEQYF
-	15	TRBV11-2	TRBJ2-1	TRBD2	TGTGCCAGCAGCCCTTGGGGGGGGAACGGAAATGAGCAGTTCTTC	CASSPWGGNGNEQFF
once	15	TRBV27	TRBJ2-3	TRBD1	TGTGCCAGCAGTCGCCCGGGACAGGTGACAGATACGCAGTATTTT	CASSRPGQVTDTQYF
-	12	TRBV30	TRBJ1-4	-	TGTGCCTGGAGTGTGACTGGTGAAAAACTGTTTTTT	CAWSVTGEKLFF
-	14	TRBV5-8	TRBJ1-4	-	TGTGCCAGCAGCTCCCGGGGTCGGGGGGAAAAACTGTTTTTT	CASSSRGRGEKLFF
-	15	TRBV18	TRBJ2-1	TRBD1	TGTGCCAGCTCACCGGGACAGGGGGCAGTGGGTGAGCAGTTCTTC	CASSPGQGAVGEQFF
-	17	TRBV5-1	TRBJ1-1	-	TGCGCCAGCAGCTTGGTCCCCGACAGCTCGGGTAACACTGAAGCTTTCTTT	CASSLVPDSSGNTEAFF
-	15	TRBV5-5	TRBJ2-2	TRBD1	TGTGCCAGCAGCTTAGCGACAGGGGACACCGGGGAGCTGTTTTTT	CASSLATGDTGELFF
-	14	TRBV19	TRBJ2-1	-	TGTGCCAGTAGTATCGAGTACTCCTACAATGAGCAGTTCTTC	CASSIEYSYNEQFF
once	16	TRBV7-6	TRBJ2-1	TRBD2	TGTGCCAGCAGCTTAGCGGGGACTAGCGGCTACAATGAGCAGTTCTTC	CASSLAGTSGYNEQFF
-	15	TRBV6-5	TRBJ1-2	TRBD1	TGTGCCAGCACCCCCCTGGGGACAGGGGCCACTGGCTACACCTTC	CASTPLGTGATGYTF
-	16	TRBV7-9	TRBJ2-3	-	TGTGCCAGCAGCTTAGGGACCGGAGGGGCCACAGATACGCAGTATTTT	CASSLGTGGATDTQYF
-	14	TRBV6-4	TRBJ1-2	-	TGTGCCAGCAGTGACTCACGCAGGGAAAGTGGCTACACCTTC	CASSDSRRESGYTF
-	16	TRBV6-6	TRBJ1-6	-	TGTGCCAGCAGCCAGCCGGACAGTTACTATAATTCACCCCTCCACTTT	CASSQPDSYYNSPLHF
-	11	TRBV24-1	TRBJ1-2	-	TGTGCCACCTTCCCGGGCTATGGCTACACCTTC	CATFPGYGYTF
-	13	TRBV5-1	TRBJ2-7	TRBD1	TGCGCCAGCAGTGATTTGACAGGGGGCGAGCAGTACTTC	CASSDLTGGEQYF
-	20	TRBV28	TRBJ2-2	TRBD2	TGTGCCAGCAGTTTCTTAGCGGGGGGAATAATAATCGGGAACACCGGGGAGCTGTTTTTT	CASSFLAGGIIIGNTGELFF
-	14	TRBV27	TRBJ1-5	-	TGTGCCAGCGCCCGTCAGGTCACAAATCAGCCCCAGCATTTT	CASARQVTNQPQHF
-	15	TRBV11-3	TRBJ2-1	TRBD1	TGTGCCAGCACCCCCGGGACAGGGGACCACAATGAGCAGTTCTTC	CASTPGTGDHNEQFF
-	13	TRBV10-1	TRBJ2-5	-	TGCGCCAGCAGTTCCCAGGGTTCAGAGACCCAGTACTTC	CASSSQGSETQYF
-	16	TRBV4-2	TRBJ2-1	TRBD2	TGTGCCAGCAGCCAGGACCTAGCGGGCTCCTACAATGAGCAGTTCTTC	CASSQDLAGSYNEQFF
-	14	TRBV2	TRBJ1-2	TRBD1	TGTGCCAGCAGGAGGGACAGGGTTAACTATGGCTACACCTTC	CASRRDRVNYGYTF
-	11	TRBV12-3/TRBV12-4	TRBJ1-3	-	TGTGCCAGCAGTGACAGTTACACCATATATTTT	CASSDSYTIYF
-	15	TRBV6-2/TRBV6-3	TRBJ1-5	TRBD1	TGTGCCAGCAGTAGACAGGGGGCGGGCAATCAGCCCCAGCATTTT	CASSRQGAGNQPQHF
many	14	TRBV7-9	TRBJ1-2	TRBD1	TGTGCCAGCAGCGTCCTCAGGGGGAGCTATGGCTACACCTTC	CASSVLRGSYGYTF
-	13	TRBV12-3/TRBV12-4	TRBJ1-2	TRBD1	TGTGCCAGCAGTTTATCAGGGACAGGAGGCTACACCTTC	CASSLSGTGGYTF
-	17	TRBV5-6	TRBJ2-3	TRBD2	TGTGCCAGCAGCTACCCGGGACTAGCGGGGGGGCGGGGAACGCAGTATTTT	CASSYPGLAGGRGTQYF
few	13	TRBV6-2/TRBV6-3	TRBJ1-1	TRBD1	TGTGCCAGCAGCCGGGACAGGGATGCTGAAGCTTTCTTT	CASSRDRDAEAFF
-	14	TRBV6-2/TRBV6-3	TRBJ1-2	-	TGTGCCAGCAGTTACTCCGTTGATAGCTATGGCTACACCTTC	CASSYSVDSYGYTF
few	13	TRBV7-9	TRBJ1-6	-	TGTGCCAGCAGCTTATCGGGTGGTTCACCCCTCCACTTT	CASSLSGGSPLHF
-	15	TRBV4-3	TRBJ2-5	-	TGCGCCAGCAGCCAGGGACTTCCCAGGGTGGAGACCCAGTACTTC	CASSQGLPRVETQYF
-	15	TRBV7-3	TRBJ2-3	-	TGTGCCAGCAGCCCTAGGAGCGGGAGCACAGATACGCAGTATTTT	CASSPRSGSTDTQYF
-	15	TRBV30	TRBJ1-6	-	TGTGCCTGGAGGGGGCCTTCTGGGGGAGGATCACCCCTCCACTTT	CAWRGPSGGGSPLHF
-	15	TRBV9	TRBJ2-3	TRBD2	TGTGCCAGCAGCGTGTCTAGCGGGGGCAGGGATACGCAGTATTTT	CASSVSSGGRDTQYF
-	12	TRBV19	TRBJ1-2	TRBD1	TGTGCCAGTAGTTCCAACAGGGGTGGCTACACCTTC	CASSSNRGGYTF
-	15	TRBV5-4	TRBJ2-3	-	TGTGCCAGTTTGGTGGGCCCCACTAGCACAGATACGCAGTATTTT	CASLVGPTSTDTQYF
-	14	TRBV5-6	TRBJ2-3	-	TGTGCCAGCAGCTTGGAGGGGGTAACAGATACGCAGTATTTT	CASSLEGVTDTQYF
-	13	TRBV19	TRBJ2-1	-	TGTGCCAGTAGTACCCAGGGGTACAATGAGCAGTTCTTC	CASSTQGYNEQFF
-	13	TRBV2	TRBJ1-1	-	TGTGCCAGCAGTGAAGATAGGAGCACTGAAGCTTTCTTT	CASSEDRSTEAFF
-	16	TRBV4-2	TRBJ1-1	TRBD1	TGTGCCAGCAGCCAAGAGCTTAGCAGGGGGCAGACTGAAGCTTTCTTT	CASSQELSRGQTEAFF